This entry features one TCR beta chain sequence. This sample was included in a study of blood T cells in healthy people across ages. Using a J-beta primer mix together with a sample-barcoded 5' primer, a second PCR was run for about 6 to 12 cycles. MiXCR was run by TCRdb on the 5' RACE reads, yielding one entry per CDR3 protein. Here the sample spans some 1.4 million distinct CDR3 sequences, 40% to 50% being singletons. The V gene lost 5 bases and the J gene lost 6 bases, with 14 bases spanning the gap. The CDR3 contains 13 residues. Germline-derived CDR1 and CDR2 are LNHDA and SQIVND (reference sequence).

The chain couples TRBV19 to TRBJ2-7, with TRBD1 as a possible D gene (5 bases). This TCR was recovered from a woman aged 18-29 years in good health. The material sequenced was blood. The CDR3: CASSQSGSTEQYF. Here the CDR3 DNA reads TGTGCCAGTAGTCAGTCAGGGTCGACCGAGCAGTACTTC.